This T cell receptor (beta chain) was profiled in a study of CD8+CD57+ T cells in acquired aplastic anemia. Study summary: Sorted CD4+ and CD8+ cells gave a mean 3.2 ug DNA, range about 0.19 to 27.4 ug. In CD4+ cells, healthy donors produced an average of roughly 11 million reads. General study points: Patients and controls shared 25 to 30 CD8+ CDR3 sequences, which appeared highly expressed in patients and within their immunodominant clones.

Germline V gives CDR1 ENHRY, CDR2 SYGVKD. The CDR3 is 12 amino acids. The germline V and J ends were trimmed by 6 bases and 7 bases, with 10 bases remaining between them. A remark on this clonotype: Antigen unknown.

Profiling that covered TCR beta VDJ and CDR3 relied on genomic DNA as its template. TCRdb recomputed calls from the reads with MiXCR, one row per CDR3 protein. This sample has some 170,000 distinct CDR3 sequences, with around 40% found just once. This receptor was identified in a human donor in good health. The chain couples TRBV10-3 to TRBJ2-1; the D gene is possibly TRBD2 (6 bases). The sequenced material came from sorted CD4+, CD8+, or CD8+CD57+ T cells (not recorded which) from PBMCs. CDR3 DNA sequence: TGTGCCATCAGAGTCGGAGGGAATGAGCAGTTCTTC. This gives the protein CAIRVGGNEQFF.